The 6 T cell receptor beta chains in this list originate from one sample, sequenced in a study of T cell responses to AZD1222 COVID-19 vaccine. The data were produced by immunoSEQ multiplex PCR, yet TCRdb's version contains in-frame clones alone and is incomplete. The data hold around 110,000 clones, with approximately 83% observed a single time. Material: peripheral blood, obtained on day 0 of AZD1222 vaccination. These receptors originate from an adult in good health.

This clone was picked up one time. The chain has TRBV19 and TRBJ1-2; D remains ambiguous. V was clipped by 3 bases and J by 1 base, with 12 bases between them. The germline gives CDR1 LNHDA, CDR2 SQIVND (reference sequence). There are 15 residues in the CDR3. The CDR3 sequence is CASSMGSAVNYGYTF. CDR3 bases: TGTGCCAGTAGTATGGGGTCGGCAGTTAACTATGGCTACACCTTC.

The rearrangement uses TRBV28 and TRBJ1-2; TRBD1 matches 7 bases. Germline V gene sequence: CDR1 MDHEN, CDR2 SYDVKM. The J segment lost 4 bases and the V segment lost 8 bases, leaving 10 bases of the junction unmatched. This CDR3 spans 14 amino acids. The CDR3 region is CASLVGQSSYGYTF. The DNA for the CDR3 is TGTGCCAGCCTTGTGGGACAGAGTTCCTATGGCTACACCTTC.

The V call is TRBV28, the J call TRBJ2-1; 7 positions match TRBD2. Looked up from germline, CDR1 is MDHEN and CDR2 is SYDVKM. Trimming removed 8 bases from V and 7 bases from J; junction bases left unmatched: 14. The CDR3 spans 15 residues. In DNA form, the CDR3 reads TGTGCCAGCGAAGAAAGGCGCCTAGCGGAAAATGAGCAGTTCTTC. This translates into CASEERRLAENEQFF.

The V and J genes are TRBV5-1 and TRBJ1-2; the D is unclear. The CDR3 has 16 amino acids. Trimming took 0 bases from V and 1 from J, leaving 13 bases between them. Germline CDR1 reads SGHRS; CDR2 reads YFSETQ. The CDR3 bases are TGCGCCAGCAGCTTGGGGACGCCCGGGATTAACTATGGCTACACCTTC. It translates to CASSLGTPGINYGYTF.

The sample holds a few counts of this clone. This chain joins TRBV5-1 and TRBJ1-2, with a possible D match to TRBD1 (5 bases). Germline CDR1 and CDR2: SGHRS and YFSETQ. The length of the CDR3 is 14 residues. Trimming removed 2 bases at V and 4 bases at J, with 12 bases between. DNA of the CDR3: TGCGCCAGCAGCTTATCGACAGATCTCTATGGCTACACCTTC. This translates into CASSLSTDLYGYTF.

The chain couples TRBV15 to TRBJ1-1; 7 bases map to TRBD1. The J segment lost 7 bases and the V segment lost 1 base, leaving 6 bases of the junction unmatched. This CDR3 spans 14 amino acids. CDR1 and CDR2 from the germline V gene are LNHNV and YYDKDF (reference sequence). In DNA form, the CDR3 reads TGTGCCACCAGCAGAGCGGTAGGGACAGATGAAGCTTTCTTT. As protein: CATSRAVGTDEAFF.